Reported below is one T cell receptor (beta chain). The antigen is undetermined. The data were taken from a study of shared clonotypes between healthy human individuals. As for the study in general: Per donor, CD8 memory used one plate, CD8 naive used two, CD4 memory used three and CD4 naive used three. Overall study findings and caveats: Naive subsets typically showed greater estimated richness than memory subsets. The four-donor shared clonotypes exceeded non-shared clonotypes in generation probability, with non-shared ones scoring lower.

The germline CDR1 and CDR2 sequences are LNHDA and SQIVND (reference sequence). V lost 3 bases, J lost 3 bases, and 8 bases lay in between. The CDR3 is 14 residues long. From CD4+ cells came CD45RA+ naive and CD45RA-negative memory subsets. Clones were read by immunoSEQ multiplex PCR, and TCRdb kept only the in-frame ones, dropping some. The sample yields over a million clones, 97% to 99% seen once. This clonotype was sampled from a young man in good health. The chain recombines TRBV19 with TRBJ1-4; weak D call: TRBD1 (6 bases). Sequenced material: naive CD4+ T cells sorted from blood. Described subset: CD45RA+ positively selected. The DNA of the CDR3 is TGTGCCAGTAGTATCCGACAGGCTAATGAAAAACTGTTTTTT. It specifies CASSIRQANEKLFF. The variable domain in full, completed from reference TRBV19 and TRBJ1-4, reads DGGITQSPKYLFRKEGQNVTLSCEQNLNHDAMYWYRQDPGQGLRLIYYSQIVNDFQKGDIAEGYSVSREKKESFPLTVTSAQKNPTAFYLCASSIRQANEKLFFGSGTQLSVL.